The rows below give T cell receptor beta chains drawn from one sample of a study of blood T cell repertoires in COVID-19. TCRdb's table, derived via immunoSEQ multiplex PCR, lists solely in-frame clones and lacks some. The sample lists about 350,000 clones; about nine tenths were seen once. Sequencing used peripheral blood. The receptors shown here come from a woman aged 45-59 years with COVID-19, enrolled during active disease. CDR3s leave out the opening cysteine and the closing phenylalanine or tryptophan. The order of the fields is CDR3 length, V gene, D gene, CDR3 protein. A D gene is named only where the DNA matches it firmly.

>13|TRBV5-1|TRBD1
ASSSWTGSYNEQF
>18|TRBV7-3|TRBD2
ASSLTRTSGRAGNTGELF
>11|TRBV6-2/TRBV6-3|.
ASSYTGNQPQH
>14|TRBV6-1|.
ASSDLSGGDANEQF
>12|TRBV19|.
ATRQEPSTDTQY
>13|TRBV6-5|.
ASSYLSSRYNEQF
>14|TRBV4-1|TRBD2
ASSQVVLAGVSEQF
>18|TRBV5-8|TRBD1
ASSPRKAGQGTFHNQPQH
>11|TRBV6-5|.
ASTPRGAFEAF
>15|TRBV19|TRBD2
ATSYGGGRGPTYEQY
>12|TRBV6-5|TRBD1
ASLGQGARYEQY
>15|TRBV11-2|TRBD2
ASSPRTSGKSYNEQF
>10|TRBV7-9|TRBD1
ASSRPGQKAF
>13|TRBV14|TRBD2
ASSRREGLYNEQF
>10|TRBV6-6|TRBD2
ASSTTSPGRF
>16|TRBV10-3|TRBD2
AISDGLAGVGNTGELF
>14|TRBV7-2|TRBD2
ASSLGLAGAMGEQF
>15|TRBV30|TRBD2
AWSGTGTSGSYNEQF
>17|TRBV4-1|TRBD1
ASSQGLNPGTGSSYEQY
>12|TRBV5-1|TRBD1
ASSLEGGGEKLF
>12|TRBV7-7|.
ASSLVGDPETQY
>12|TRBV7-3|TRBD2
ASSLSSGQETQY
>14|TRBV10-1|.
ASRNRDSKSTDTQY
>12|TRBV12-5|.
ASGSGVGGEKLF
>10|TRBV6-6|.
ASSVLNSPLH
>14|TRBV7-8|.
ASSLGDKKAPYEQY
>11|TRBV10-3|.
AISEQGTQPQH
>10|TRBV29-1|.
SVEDAQVEAF
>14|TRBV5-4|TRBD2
ASSSRTSERYNEQF
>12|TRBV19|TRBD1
ASMLQGANTEAF
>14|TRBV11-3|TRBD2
ASTISLAAAYNEQF
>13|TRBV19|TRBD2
ANTAWTSGYNEQF
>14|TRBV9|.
ASSYRDTPFLNTQY
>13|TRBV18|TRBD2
ASSPPLAGVDEQY
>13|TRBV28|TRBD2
ASSLLAGGGDTQY
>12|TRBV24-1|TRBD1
ATSGTGGNTEAF
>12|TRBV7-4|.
ASSKIRGLREAF
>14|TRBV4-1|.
ASSQEVGLSGEKLF
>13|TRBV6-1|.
ASSESGTLSYGYT
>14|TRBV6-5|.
ASSYFAGSSNYGYT
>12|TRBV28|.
ASSLGGTNEKLF